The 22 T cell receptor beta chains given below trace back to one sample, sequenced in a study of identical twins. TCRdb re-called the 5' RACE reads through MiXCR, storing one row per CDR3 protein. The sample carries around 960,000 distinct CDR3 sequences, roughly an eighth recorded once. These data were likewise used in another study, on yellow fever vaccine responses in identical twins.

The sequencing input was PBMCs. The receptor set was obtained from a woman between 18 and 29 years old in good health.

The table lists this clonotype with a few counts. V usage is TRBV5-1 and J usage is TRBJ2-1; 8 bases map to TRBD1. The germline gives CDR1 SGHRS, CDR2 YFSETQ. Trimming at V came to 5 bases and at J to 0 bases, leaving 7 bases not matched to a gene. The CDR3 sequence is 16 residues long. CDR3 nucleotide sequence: TGCGCCAGCAGTCGTACAGGGGGGAGCTCCTACAATGAGCAGTTCTTC. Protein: CASSRTGGSSYNEQFF.

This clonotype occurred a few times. CDR3 nucleotide sequence: TGTGCCAGCAGTTTAAGCGGGAGGGCCCTCGAAGAGCAGTTCTTC. Protein sequence: CASSLSGRALEEQFF. The chain joins TRBV12-3 or TRBV12-4 to TRBJ2-1; 10 positions agree with TRBD2. V was pared by 2 bases and J by 10 bases, with 8 bases of the junction left unmatched. This CDR3 is built from 15 residues.

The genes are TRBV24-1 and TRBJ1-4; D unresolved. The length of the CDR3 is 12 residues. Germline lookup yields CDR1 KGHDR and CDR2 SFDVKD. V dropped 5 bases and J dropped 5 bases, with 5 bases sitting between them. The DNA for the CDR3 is TGTGCCACCAGTGGCGCGAATGAAAAACTGTTTTTT. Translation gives CATSGANEKLFF.

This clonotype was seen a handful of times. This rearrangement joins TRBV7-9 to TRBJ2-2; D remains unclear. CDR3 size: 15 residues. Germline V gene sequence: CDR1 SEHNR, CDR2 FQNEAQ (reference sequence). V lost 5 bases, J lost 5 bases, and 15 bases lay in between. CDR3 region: CASSPKDGWTGELFF. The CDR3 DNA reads TGTGCCAGCAGCCCAAAGGACGGCTGGACCGGGGAGCTGTTTTTT.

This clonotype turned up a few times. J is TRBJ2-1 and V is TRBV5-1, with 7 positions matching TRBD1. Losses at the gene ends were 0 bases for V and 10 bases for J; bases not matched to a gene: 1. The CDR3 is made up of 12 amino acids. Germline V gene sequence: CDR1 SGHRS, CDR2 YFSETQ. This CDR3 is CASSLGGQEQFF. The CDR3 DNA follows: TGCGCCAGCAGCTTGGGGGGACAGGAGCAGTTCTTC. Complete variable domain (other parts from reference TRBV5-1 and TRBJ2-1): KAGVTQTPRYLIKTRGQQVTLSCSPISGHRSVSWYQQTPGQGLQFLFEYFSETQRNKGNFPGRFSGRQFSNSRSEMNVSTLELGDSALYLCASSLGGQEQFFGPGTRLTVL.

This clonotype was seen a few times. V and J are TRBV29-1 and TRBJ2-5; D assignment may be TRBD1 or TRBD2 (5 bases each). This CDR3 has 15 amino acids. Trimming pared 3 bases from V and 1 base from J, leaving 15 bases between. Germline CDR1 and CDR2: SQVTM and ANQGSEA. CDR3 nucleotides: TGCAGCGTTGATGAGTCGGGACGAGCCCAAGAGACCCAGTACTTC. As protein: CSVDESGRAQETQYF.

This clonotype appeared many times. Here the CDR3 DNA reads TGTGCCAGCACCCCCAGGGTAGCTGAAAGCACCGGGGAGCTGTTTTTT. Encoded protein: CASTPRVAESTGELFF. The chain is built from TRBV12-3 or TRBV12-4 and TRBJ2-2, with D maybe TRBD1 (5 bases). Trimming removed 7 bases at V and 4 bases at J, with 19 bases between. The CDR3 is made up of 16 amino acids.

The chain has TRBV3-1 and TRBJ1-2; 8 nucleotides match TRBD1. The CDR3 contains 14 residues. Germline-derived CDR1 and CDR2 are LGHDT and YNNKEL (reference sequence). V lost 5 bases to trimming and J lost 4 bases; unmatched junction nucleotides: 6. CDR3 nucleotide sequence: TGTGCCAGCAGCGACAGGGGACTGGGCTATGGCTACACCTTC. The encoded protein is CASSDRGLGYGYTF.

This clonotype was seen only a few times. CDR3 nucleotide sequence: TGCAGTGCTAGGGGACTAGCGGGAGTTGGGGAGACCCAGTACTTC. This gives the protein CSARGLAGVGETQYF. The chain links TRBV20-1 to TRBJ2-5, with 14 bases identical to TRBD2. Germline CDR1 DFQATT, CDR2 SNEGSKA (reference sequence). The CDR3 covers 15 residues. The J segment lost 5 bases and the V segment lost 3 bases, leaving 5 bases of the junction unmatched.

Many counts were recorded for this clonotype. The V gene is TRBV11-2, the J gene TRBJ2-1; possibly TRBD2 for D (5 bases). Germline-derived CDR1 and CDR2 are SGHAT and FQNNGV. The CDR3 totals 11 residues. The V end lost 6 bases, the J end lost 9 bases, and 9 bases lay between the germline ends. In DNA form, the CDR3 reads TGTGCCAGCAGTGTAGCGAGTGAGCAGTTCTTC. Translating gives CASSVASEQFF.

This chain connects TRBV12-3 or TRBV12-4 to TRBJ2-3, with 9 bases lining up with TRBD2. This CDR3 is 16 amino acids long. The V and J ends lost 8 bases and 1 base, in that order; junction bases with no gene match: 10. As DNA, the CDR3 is TGTGCCAGCGCCAAAAGTCCTAGCGGGGGCACAGATACGCAGTATTTT. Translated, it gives CASAKSPSGGTDTQYF.

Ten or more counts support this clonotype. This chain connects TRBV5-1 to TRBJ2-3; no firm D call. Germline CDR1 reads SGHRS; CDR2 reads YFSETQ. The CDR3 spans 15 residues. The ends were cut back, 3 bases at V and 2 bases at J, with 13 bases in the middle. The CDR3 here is CASSSDPILTDTQYF. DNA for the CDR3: TGCGCCAGCAGCTCCGACCCGATCCTCACAGATACGCAGTATTTT.

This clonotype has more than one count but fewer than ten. The CDR3 here is CASSLEDTPNTEAFF. Written as DNA, the CDR3 is TGTGCCAGCAGCTTAGAGGACACTCCGAACACTGAAGCTTTCTTT. This sequence joins TRBV7-6 and TRBJ1-1; D perhaps matches TRBD1 (5 bases). Trimming pared 1 base from V and 1 base from J, leaving 10 bases between. Germline-derived CDR1 and CDR2 are SGHVS and FNYEAQ. The length of the CDR3 is 15 residues.

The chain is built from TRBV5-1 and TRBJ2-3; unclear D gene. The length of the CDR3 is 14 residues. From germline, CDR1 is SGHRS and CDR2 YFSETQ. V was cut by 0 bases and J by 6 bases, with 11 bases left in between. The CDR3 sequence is CASSLDPGRDTQYF. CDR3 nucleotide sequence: TGCGCCAGCAGCTTGGATCCAGGAAGGGATACGCAGTATTTT.

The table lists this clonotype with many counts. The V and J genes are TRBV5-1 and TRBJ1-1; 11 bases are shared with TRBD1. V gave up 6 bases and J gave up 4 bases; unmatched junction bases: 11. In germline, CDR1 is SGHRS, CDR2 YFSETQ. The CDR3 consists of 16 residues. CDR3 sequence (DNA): TGCGCCAGCATCCCAGATGACGGGACAGGGGGCACTGAAGCTTTCTTT. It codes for CASIPDDGTGGTEAFF.

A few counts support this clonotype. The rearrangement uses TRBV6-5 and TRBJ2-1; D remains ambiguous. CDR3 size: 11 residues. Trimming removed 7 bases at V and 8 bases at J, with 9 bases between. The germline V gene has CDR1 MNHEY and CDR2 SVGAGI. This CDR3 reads CASKGGDEQFF. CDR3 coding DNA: TGTGCCAGCAAGGGTGGCGATGAGCAGTTCTTC.

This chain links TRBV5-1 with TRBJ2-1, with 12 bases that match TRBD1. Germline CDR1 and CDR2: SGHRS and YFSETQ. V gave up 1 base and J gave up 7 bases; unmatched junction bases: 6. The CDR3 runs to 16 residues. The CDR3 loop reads CASSLRGQGAWNEQFF. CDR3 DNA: TGCGCCAGCAGCTTGAGGGGACAGGGGGCTTGGAATGAGCAGTTCTTC. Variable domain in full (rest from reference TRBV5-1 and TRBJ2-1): KAGVTQTPRYLIKTRGQQVTLSCSPISGHRSVSWYQQTPGQGLQFLFEYFSETQRNKGNFPGRFSGRQFSNSRSEMNVSTLELGDSALYLCASSLRGQGAWNEQFFGPGTRLTVL.

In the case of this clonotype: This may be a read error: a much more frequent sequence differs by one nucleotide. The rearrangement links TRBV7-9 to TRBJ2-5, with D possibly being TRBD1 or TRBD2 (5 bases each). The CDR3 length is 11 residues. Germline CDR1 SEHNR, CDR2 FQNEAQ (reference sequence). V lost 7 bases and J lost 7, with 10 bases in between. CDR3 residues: CASTLGVTQYF. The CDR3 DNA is TGTGCCAGCACCCTGGGGGTGACCCAGTACTTC.

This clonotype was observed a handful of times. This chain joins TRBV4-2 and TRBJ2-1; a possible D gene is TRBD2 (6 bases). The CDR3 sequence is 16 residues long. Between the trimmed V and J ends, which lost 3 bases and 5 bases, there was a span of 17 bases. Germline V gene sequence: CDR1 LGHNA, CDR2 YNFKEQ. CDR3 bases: TGTGCCAGCAGCCAGGGGGACTTTTTGGACAACAATGAGCAGTTCTTC. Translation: CASSQGDFLDNNEQFF.

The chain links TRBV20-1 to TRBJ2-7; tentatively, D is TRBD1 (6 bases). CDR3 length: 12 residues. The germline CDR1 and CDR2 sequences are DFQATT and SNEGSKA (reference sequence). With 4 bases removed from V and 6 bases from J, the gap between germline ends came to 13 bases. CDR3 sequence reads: CSAKTGWGEQYV. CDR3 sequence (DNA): TGCAGTGCTAAGACAGGATGGGGCGAGCAGTACGTC.

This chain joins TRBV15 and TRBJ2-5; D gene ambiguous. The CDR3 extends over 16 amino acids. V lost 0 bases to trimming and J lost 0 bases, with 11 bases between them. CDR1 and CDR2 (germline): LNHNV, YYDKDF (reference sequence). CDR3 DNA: TGTGCCACCAGCAGAGACGTGACACGCTACCAAGAGACCCAGTACTTC. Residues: CATSRDVTRYQETQYF.

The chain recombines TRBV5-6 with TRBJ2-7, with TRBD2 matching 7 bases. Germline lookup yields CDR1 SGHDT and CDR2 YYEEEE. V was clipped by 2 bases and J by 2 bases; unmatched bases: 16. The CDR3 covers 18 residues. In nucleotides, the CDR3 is TGTGCCAGCAGCTTCCGGGGGGTAATGACTAGGTCTGCCTACGAGCAGTACTTC. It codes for CASSFRGVMTRSAYEQYF.